Following are 6 T cell receptor beta chains from one sample sequenced in a study of early T cells in non-severe SARS-CoV-2 infection. Each CDR3 protein gets one entry after TCRdb re-called the 5' RACE reads with MiXCR. The sample consists of roughly 100,000 distinct CDR3 sequences, roughly 13% of them appearing once. Sample: whole blood. These receptors came from an adult who was a healthcare worker with PCR-confirmed SARS-CoV-2 infection or an uninfected control (not recorded which).

This clonotype was observed many times. The rearrangement joins TRBV28 to TRBJ2-3, with D hard to call. Germline V CDR1 and CDR2: MDHEN, SYDVKM. The CDR3 runs to 13 residues. V was shortened by 7 bases and J by 2 bases, with 10 bases between the two germline ends. The CDR3 DNA follows: TGTGCCAGCACCCCTGGGGTCACAGATACGCAGTATTTT. This codes for CASTPGVTDTQYF.

The table lists this clonotype with many counts. This chain uses TRBV6-1 with TRBJ1-1; the D is unclear. The V and J ends lost 5 bases and 1 base respectively, with 5 bases between them. CDR1 and CDR2 from the germline V gene are MNHNS and SASEGT. The CDR3 contains 12 residues. CDR3 in amino acids: CASSFKNTEAFF. The CDR3 bases are TGTGCCAGCAGTTTCAAGAACACTGAAGCTTTCTTT.

The chain combines TRBV6-1 with TRBJ1-2; D gene unclear. Trimming took off 5 bases at V and 5 bases at J, with 3 bases between the two ends. This CDR3 has 10 amino acids. The germline V gene encodes CDR1 MNHNS and CDR2 SASEGT. CDR3 in amino acids: CASSLYGYTF. The CDR3 DNA reads TGTGCCAGCAGTCTATATGGCTACACCTTC.

The genes are TRBV5-5 and TRBJ2-7; the D gene is possibly TRBD2 (6 bases). V was shortened by 7 bases and J by 5 bases, with 19 bases between the two germline ends. This CDR3 has 14 residues. Germline CDR1 SGHKS, CDR2 YYEKEE (reference sequence). This chain's CDR3 is CASVWTPSGDEQYF. The DNA for the CDR3 is TGTGCCAGCGTTTGGACGCCCTCGGGGGACGAGCAGTACTTC.

The genes are TRBV14 and TRBJ2-7; the D is unclear. Looked up from germline, CDR1 is SGHDN and CDR2 is FVKESK. The CDR3 is 12 residues long. Trimming took 3 bases from V and 11 from J, leaving 14 bases between them. The CDR3 DNA is TGTGCCAGCAGCCAGGATAGTGGCCGGGAGTACTTC. As protein: CASSQDSGREYF.

There are many counts of this clonotype. The V and J genes are TRBV7-9 and TRBJ2-3; 7 nucleotides line up with TRBD1. Trimming cost V 9 bases and J 2 bases; bases outside gene matches: 11. Germline V gene sequence: CDR1 SEHNR, CDR2 FQNEAQ (reference sequence). The CDR3 is 15 residues long. The CDR3 nucleotides read TGTGCCAGTGGGGTTTGGGACAGTTTCACAGATACGCAGTATTTT. Its translation is CASGVWDSFTDTQYF.